The present entry profiles one T cell receptor beta chain with its context. The table came from immunoSEQ multiplex PCR; TCRdb's copy has only in-frame clones and leaves some out. The sample lists about 260,000 clones, around 84% occurring once. The source of the sample is a study of blood T cell repertoires in COVID-19. This TCR derives from a woman in her sixties with COVID-19, enrolled during active disease. The sequenced material came from peripheral blood.

CDR3 DNA: TGTGCCAGCAGTGAAAAGGGGGAAGGATATTACTCTGGAAACACCATATATTTT. Its translation: CASSEKGEGYYSGNTIYF. The chain combines TRBV6-1 with TRBJ1-3; D is perhaps TRBD1 (6 bases). Trimming removed 2 bases at V and 0 bases at J, with 17 bases between. The germline V gene has CDR1 MNHNS and CDR2 SASEGT. The CDR3 has 18 amino acids.